This TCR beta chain was identified during a study of blood T cell repertoires in COVID-19. On the study more broadly: Nucleic acid was either cDNA or gDNA, and it came from T cells, B-cell-depleted T cells, or PBMCs.

Recruited during active infection, patients (from Seattle) were subsequently followed longitudinally. Sequencing used immunoSEQ multiplex PCR; TCRdb keeps in-frame clones, though not all of them. Of roughly 380,000 clones in the sample, approximately 90% are singletons; the top ten hold just under 4%. The J segment lost 7 bases and the V segment lost 2 bases, leaving 5 bases of the junction unmatched. Germline V gene lookup returns CDR1 KGHSH and CDR2 LQKENI. The CDR3 is 15 amino acids. This clone was recorded once. The TCR was taken from a woman in her sixties or seventies with COVID-19, enrolled during active disease. The sample was peripheral blood. The rearrangement links TRBV18 to TRBJ1-6; 7 positions match TRBD1. The CDR3 protein is CASSPVTGTNSPLHF. CDR3 in DNA: TGTGCCAGCTCACCAGTGACAGGGACGAATTCACCCCTCCACTTT.